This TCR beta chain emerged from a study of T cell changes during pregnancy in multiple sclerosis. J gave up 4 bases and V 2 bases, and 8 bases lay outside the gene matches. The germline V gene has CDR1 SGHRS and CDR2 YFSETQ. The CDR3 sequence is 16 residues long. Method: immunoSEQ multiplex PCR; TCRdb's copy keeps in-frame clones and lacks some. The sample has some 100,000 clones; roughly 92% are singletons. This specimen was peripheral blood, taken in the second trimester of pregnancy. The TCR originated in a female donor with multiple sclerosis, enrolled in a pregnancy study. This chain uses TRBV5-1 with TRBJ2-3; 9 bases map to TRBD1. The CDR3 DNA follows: TGCGCCAGCAGCTTCGGGGACAGGGTTGGCTCAGATACGCAGTATTTT. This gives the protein CASSFGDRVGSDTQYF.